The 10 T cell receptor beta chains reported below all come from one sample, sequenced in a study of T cells after somatic rescue of genetic block. TCRdb keeps only in-frame clones here, not all; method: immunoSEQ multiplex PCR. The sample holds around 70,000 clones; approximately 90% are singletons and the top ten take approximately 2.9%. The sequenced material came from peripheral blood mononuclear cells (PBMCs). These receptor sequences come from a man aged 35-49 years.

V is TRBV7-2 and J is TRBJ1-2; D unclear. The CDR3 contains 13 residues. From germline, CDR1 is SGHTA and CDR2 FQGNSA. The ends were cut back, 3 bases at V and 5 bases at J, with 10 bases in the middle. CDR3 region: CASSLVVGYGYTF. The CDR3, as DNA: TGTGCCAGCAGCTTGGTTGTGGGGTATGGCTACACCTTC.

The rearrangement uses TRBV7-2 and TRBJ1-2; D gene ambiguous. Germline V CDR1 and CDR2: SGHTA, FQGNSA. V gave up 5 bases and J gave up 0 bases, with 13 bases separating them. This CDR3 region has 15 residues. CDR3 DNA sequence: TGTGCCAGCAGCCGTCTCACAAGGGCTAACTATGGCTACACCTTC. This encodes CASSRLTRANYGYTF.

The CDR3 loop is CASSSEQGVVGEAFF. The CDR3 nucleotides are TGTGCCAGCAGTTCCGAACAGGGGGTTGTGGGTGAAGCTTTCTTT. This chain joins TRBV27 and TRBJ1-1; TRBD1 matches at 8 bases. This CDR3 region has 15 residues. V was pared by 4 bases and J by 7 bases, with 11 bases of the junction left unmatched. Germline values: CDR1 MNHEY, CDR2 SMNVEV (reference sequence).

The chain has TRBV7-2 and TRBJ2-1; 7 nucleotides line up with TRBD2. The CDR3 is made up of 16 amino acids. With 4 bases clipped from V and 6 bases from J, the junction kept 12 bases outside the gene matches. Germline V gene sequence: CDR1 SGHTA, CDR2 FQGNSA. The CDR3 loop reads CASSSLRLALGNEQFF. The CDR3 DNA sequence: TGTGCCAGCAGCTCACTTAGACTAGCCCTCGGCAATGAGCAGTTCTTC.

The chain recombines TRBV2 with TRBJ2-2; possibly TRBD1 or TRBD2 for D (5 bases each). V dropped 6 bases and J dropped 0 bases, with 11 bases sitting between them. CDR3 length equals 15 residues. CDR1 SNHLY and CDR2 FYNNEI come from the germline V gene. This chain's CDR3 is CASRDGTTNTGELFF. The CDR3 DNA is TGTGCCAGCAGGGACGGGACGACGAACACCGGGGAGCTGTTTTTT.

In its sample, this clone was seen once. This sequence joins TRBV7-6 and TRBJ2-3; D unresolved. With 1 base removed from V and 7 bases from J, the gap between germline ends came to 6 bases. Germline assignment: CDR1 SGHVS and CDR2 FNYEAQ. There are 12 residues in the CDR3. The DNA of the CDR3 is TGTGCCAGCAGCTTAGAGGGAAATACGCAGTATTTT. This encodes CASSLEGNTQYF.

The V call is TRBV7-9, the J call TRBJ2-5, with D perhaps TRBD1 or TRBD2 (5 bases each). Germline V gene lookup returns CDR1 SEHNR and CDR2 FQNEAQ (reference sequence). This CDR3 has 14 residues. V was trimmed by 2 bases and J by 5 bases, leaving 12 bases between them. The CDR3 DNA is TGTGCCAGCAGCTTAAGAGGGGCGCGGGAGACCCAGTACTTC. It yields the protein CASSLRGARETQYF.

This clone was seen once. This chain connects TRBV28 to TRBJ2-1; 7 bases are shared with TRBD1. Trimming at V came to 6 bases and at J to 3 bases, leaving 8 bases not matched to a gene. The CDR3 runs 15 residues. CDR1 and CDR2 from the germline V gene are MDHEN and SYDVKM. This CDR3 is CASRNTGVHYNEQFF. As DNA, the CDR3 is TGTGCCAGCAGGAATACAGGGGTGCACTACAATGAGCAGTTCTTC.

This clone was detected only once. This chain joins TRBV6-5 and TRBJ2-3; 8 nucleotides line up with TRBD1. V was clipped by 5 bases and J by 0 bases; unmatched bases: 4. Germline V lookup: CDR1 MNHEY, CDR2 SVGAGI. The CDR3 sequence is 15 residues long. The CDR3 here is CASSRTGKSTDTQYF. The CDR3 DNA is TGTGCCAGCAGTCGGACAGGGAAAAGCACAGATACGCAGTATTTT.

The V and J genes are TRBV9 and TRBJ1-1; 8 bases align to TRBD1. V lost 0 bases and J lost 1; bases outside the gene matches: 5. This CDR3 spans 16 amino acids. Germline V gene data show CDR1 as SGDLS and CDR2 as YYNGEE. In DNA form, the CDR3 reads TGTGCCAGCAGCGTAGCTACCGGGACAGGGAACACTGAAGCTTTCTTT. Encoded protein: CASSVATGTGNTEAFF.